One sample yielded the 28 T cell receptor beta chains listed below, sequenced in a study of T-cell reconstitution after alpha-beta-depleted transplantation in children. Unique molecular identifiers were built into the TCRbeta library. Each CDR3 protein gets one entry after TCRdb re-called the PCR reads with MiXCR. The sample contains hundreds of thousands of distinct CDR3 sequences, roughly 13% of which appear only once. Specimen: PBMCs, mostly from graft donor cells, collected 360 days after TCRalphabeta/CD19-depleted stem cell transplant. The receptor source for this set is a male patient between 10 and 17 years old who had a stem cell transplant for acute myeloid leukemia, so the T cells may come from the graft donor.

J is TRBJ2-7 and V is TRBV7-9; D not resolved. Germline-derived CDR1 and CDR2 are SEHNR and FQNEAQ (reference sequence). The CDR3 has 14 amino acids. V lost 1 base, J lost 2 bases, and 9 bases lay in between. The CDR3 loop is CASSLEVGTYEQYF. CDR3 nucleotides: TGTGCCAGCAGCTTAGAGGTCGGCACCTACGAGCAGTACTTC.

This clonotype was detected a few times. This chain uses TRBV28 with TRBJ2-3; 8 nucleotides agree with TRBD2. There are 16 residues in the CDR3. Germline V gene data show CDR1 as MDHEN and CDR2 as SYDVKM. V lost 5 bases to trimming and J lost 1 base; unmatched junction nucleotides: 8. Written as DNA, the CDR3 is TGTGCCAGCAGTCCCCAGCGGGAGAAAGGCACAGATACGCAGTATTTT. It specifies CASSPQREKGTDTQYF. The full variable domain, with the rest looked up from reference TRBV28 and TRBJ2-3, is DVKVTQSSRYLVKRTGEKVFLECVQDMDHENMFWYRQDPGLGLRLIYFSYDVKMKEKGDIPEGYSVSREKKERFSLILESASTNQTSMYLCASSPQREKGTDTQYFGPGTRLTVL.

This chain uses TRBV6-1 with TRBJ2-7; either TRBD1 or TRBD2 may fit D (5 bases each). The germline V gene has CDR1 MNHNS and CDR2 SASEGT. The V end lost 10 bases, the J end lost 0 bases, and 16 bases lay between the germline ends. This CDR3 has 14 residues. The CDR3 loop is CATKLGTVSYEQYF. CDR3 bases: TGTGCCACTAAACTGGGGACGGTCTCCTACGAGCAGTACTTC.

This clonotype was picked up many times. The chain carries TRBV5-1 and TRBJ2-1; 10 nucleotides agree with TRBD2. The V and J ends lost 6 bases and 8 bases, in that order; junction bases with no gene match: 5. Looked up from germline, CDR1 is SGHRS and CDR2 is YFSETQ. There are 13 residues in the CDR3. CDR3 sequence: CASKAGGPYEQFF. CDR3 sequence (DNA): TGCGCCAGCAAAGCGGGAGGGCCCTATGAGCAGTTCTTC.

The chain links TRBV5-1 to TRBJ2-5, with 7 bases matching TRBD2. The junction had 8 bases not matched to a gene; V was cut back by 4 bases and J by 5 bases. CDR1 SGHRS and CDR2 YFSETQ come from the germline V gene. This CDR3 spans 14 amino acids. The chain's CDR3 is CASSGGLNVETQYF. The CDR3 nucleotides are TGCGCCAGCAGCGGGGGACTAAATGTGGAGACCCAGTACTTC.

This clonotype was seen a handful of times. The chain couples TRBV20-1 to TRBJ1-1; D remains unclear. This CDR3 has 12 residues. CDR1 is DFQATT and CDR2 is SNEGSKA in the germline V gene (reference sequence). V was clipped by 2 bases and J by 5 bases, with 9 bases between them. CDR3 residues: CSARQLLTEAFF. The CDR3 nucleotides read TGCAGTGCTAGACAGTTGTTGACTGAAGCTTTCTTT.

This chain connects TRBV7-9 to TRBJ2-2; possible D gene TRBD1, 5 bases. Germline CDR1 is SEHNR and CDR2 is FQNEAQ (reference sequence). V shed 4 bases and J shed 7 bases, with 10 bases lying between them. The CDR3 sequence is 13 residues long. For the CDR3, the DNA is TGTGCCAGCAGCTCAGCCAGGGTCGGGGAGCTGTTTTTT. Its translation: CASSSARVGELFF. Together with reference TRBV7-9 and TRBJ2-2, the CDR3 gives the full variable domain: DTGVSQNPRHKITKRGQNVTFRCDPISEHNRLYWYRQTLGQGPEFLTYFQNEAQLEKSRLLSDRFSAERPKGSFSTLEIQRTEQGDSAMYLCASSSARVGELFFGEGSRLTVL.

This clonotype has more than one count but fewer than ten. CDR3 sequence: CASRVDTNTGELFF. The CDR3 DNA is TGTGCCAGCAGGGTAGACACTAACACCGGGGAGCTGTTTTTT. V gene TRBV12-3 or TRBV12-4 combines with J gene TRBJ2-2; D not resolved. V shed 6 bases and J shed 2 bases, with 10 bases lying between them. The CDR3 is 14 amino acids.

This clonotype has a handful of counts. The chain recombines TRBV6-1 with TRBJ2-7; D remains unclear. Germline assignment: CDR1 MNHNS and CDR2 SASEGT. This CDR3 has 12 residues. Trimming took off 7 bases at V and 4 bases at J, with 11 bases between the two ends. The CDR3 reads CASNINGYEQYF. CDR3 DNA: TGTGCCAGCAATATAAACGGTTACGAGCAGTACTTC.

This chain uses TRBV28 with TRBJ2-7, with D maybe TRBD2 (7 bases). This CDR3 region has 15 residues. Germline CDR1 and CDR2: MDHEN and SYDVKM. V was trimmed by 3 bases and J by 5 bases, leaving 17 bases between them. The DNA of the CDR3 is TGTGCCAGCAGTTTGGTGTGGGGGGGGGCCGACGAGCAGTACTTC. Its translation: CASSLVWGGADEQYF.

This clonotype was recorded many times. The V and J genes are TRBV12-3 or TRBV12-4 and TRBJ1-6; no clear D gene. V gave up 6 bases and J gave up 6 bases, with 9 bases separating them. The CDR3 contains 13 residues. The CDR3 sequence is CASRGPINSPLHF. Here the CDR3 DNA reads TGTGCCAGCAGGGGTCCCATTAATTCACCCCTCCACTTT.

This clonotype was detected a few times. This CDR3 reads CASSLAGGSDEQFF. The CDR3 coding sequence is TGTGCCAGTAGTCTAGCGGGAGGATCGGATGAGCAGTTCTTC. This chain links TRBV19 with TRBJ2-1; 11 bases line up with TRBD2. Germline assignment: CDR1 LNHDA and CDR2 SQIVND (reference sequence). The CDR3 has 14 amino acids. V lost 5 bases to trimming and J lost 8 bases; unmatched junction nucleotides: 5.

The table lists this clonotype with a few counts. The J gene is TRBJ2-1, the V gene TRBV12-3 or TRBV12-4; D possibly uses TRBD1 or TRBD2 (6 bases each). V lost 6 bases to trimming and J lost 4 bases, with 13 bases between them. CDR3 length: 14 amino acids. The CDR3 region has the DNA TGTGCCAGCAGCCTGATAGGGGGGTACAATGAGCAGTTCTTC. Protein product: CASSLIGGYNEQFF.

This clonotype showed up just a few times. CDR3 protein: CASSPLAEPSTDTQYF. CDR3 DNA sequence: TGTGCCAGCAGCCCCCTAGCGGAGCCTAGCACAGATACGCAGTATTTT. The rearrangement links TRBV7-2 to TRBJ2-3; 7 bases align to TRBD2. Germline V gives CDR1 SGHTA, CDR2 FQGNSA. CDR3 length: 16 amino acids. J lost 0 bases, V lost 5 bases, and 8 bases had no gene match.

Ten or more counts support this clonotype. The chain recombines TRBV9 with TRBJ2-3; 15 bases match TRBD2. The CDR3 spans 17 residues. The germline V gene has CDR1 SGDLS and CDR2 YYNGEE. V gave up 4 bases and J gave up 4 bases; unmatched junction bases: 7. CDR3 nucleotide sequence: TGTGCCAGCAGCCCTCGGACTAGCGGGAGGGCCTCAGATACGCAGTATTTT. The encoded protein is CASSPRTSGRASDTQYF.

V gene TRBV28 combines with J gene TRBJ2-5; the D call may be TRBD1 or TRBD2 (7 bases each). CDR1 is MDHEN and CDR2 is SYDVKM in the germline V gene. The CDR3 contains 20 residues. V was shortened by 3 bases and J by 2 bases, with 28 bases between the two germline ends. CDR3 sequence reads: CASSLWGGGGGPRRQETQYF. The CDR3 DNA sequence: TGTGCCAGCAGTTTGTGGGGAGGGGGCGGGGGACCCCGTAGACAAGAGACCCAGTACTTC. Full variable domain (outside the CDR3, taken from reference TRBV28 and TRBJ2-5): DVKVTQSSRYLVKRTGEKVFLECVQDMDHENMFWYRQDPGLGLRLIYFSYDVKMKEKGDIPEGYSVSREKKERFSLILESASTNQTSMYLCASSLWGGGGGPRRQETQYFGPGTRLLVL.

The chain combines TRBV28 with TRBJ2-3; a weak D match, TRBD2 (6 bases). The CDR3 runs 15 residues. Germline CDR1 and CDR2: MDHEN and SYDVKM. The V gene lost 5 bases and the J gene lost 5 bases, with 17 bases spanning the gap. In nucleotides, the CDR3 is TGTGCCAGCAGTACAGCGGGTCCTTCGCGAGATACGCAGTATTTT. It translates to CASSTAGPSRDTQYF.

This clonotype was observed a handful of times. This chain uses TRBV29-1 with TRBJ2-7, with 9 bases identical to TRBD2. The CDR3 consists of 18 residues. V lost 1 base, J lost 3 bases, and 16 bases stayed unmatched. The germline gives CDR1 SQVTM, CDR2 ANQGSEA. The CDR3: CSVEGRASGTNINYEQYF. The CDR3, as DNA: TGCAGCGTTGAAGGGAGGGCTAGCGGGACTAACATTAACTACGAGCAGTACTTC.

The chain is built from TRBV12-3 or TRBV12-4 and TRBJ2-3; either TRBD1 or TRBD2 may fit D (5 bases each). Trimming removed 5 bases at V and 1 base at J, with 16 bases between. The CDR3 is 16 residues long. DNA for the CDR3: TGTGCCAGCAGTCCGAAGTTTGGGGGAGGCACAGATACGCAGTATTTT. Amino acids: CASSPKFGGGTDTQYF.

This clonotype was observed many times. This sequence joins TRBV11-3 and TRBJ2-3; TRBD1 matches at 10 bases. The V gene's germline CDR1 is SGHNT and CDR2 YENEEA. CDR3 size: 15 residues. Germline trimming cut 3 bases from V and 3 bases from J; bases unmatched to any gene: 3. CDR3 sequence: CASSFGTGVTDTQYF. The CDR3 nucleotides are TGTGCCAGCAGCTTCGGGACAGGGGTGACAGATACGCAGTATTTT.

This sequence joins TRBV11-2 and TRBJ2-1, with 11 bases matching TRBD2. The CDR3 has 19 residues. V gave up 2 bases and J gave up 5 bases; unmatched junction bases: 14. Germline V CDR1 and CDR2: SGHAT, FQNNGV. CDR3 sequence (DNA): TGTGCCAGCAGCTTAATTCGACTAGCGGGAAAAATCCTCCACAATGAGCAGTTCTTC. Protein product: CASSLIRLAGKILHNEQFF.

This clonotype was seen more than once but under ten times. This sequence joins TRBV7-2 and TRBJ2-6; D is unresolved. The CDR3 length is 12 residues. Trimming removed 9 bases at V and 1 base at J, with 4 bases between. Germline CDR1 and CDR2: SGHTA and FQGNSA. The CDR3: CASPSGANVLTF. The CDR3 DNA follows: TGTGCCAGTCCTTCTGGGGCCAACGTCCTGACTTTC.

This clonotype was picked up many times. The rearrangement uses TRBV29-1 and TRBJ2-1, with a tentative D call TRBD2 (5 bases). The germline V gene encodes CDR1 SQVTM and CDR2 ANQGSEA. The V end lost 3 bases, the J end lost 12 bases, and 9 bases lay between the germline ends. This CDR3 has 10 amino acids. The CDR3 DNA reads TGCAGCGTTGACGAAAGCGGGCAGTTCTTC. It specifies CSVDESGQFF.

This chain links TRBV4-3 with TRBJ2-3; D might be TRBD2 (5 bases). CDR1 and CDR2 (germline): LGHNA, YSLEER. The CDR3 is 13 amino acids. Between the trimmed V and J ends, which lost 0 bases and 7 bases, there was a span of 8 bases. The CDR3 nucleotides read TGCGCCAGCAGCCAAGAAGGACTTAATACGCAGTATTTT. Amino acid sequence: CASSQEGLNTQYF.

The sample holds a few counts of this clonotype. The rearrangement joins TRBV6-1 to TRBJ2-1; TRBD2 matches 9 bases. The CDR3 is 17 amino acids. Germline CDR1 and CDR2: MNHNS and SASEGT. Trimming cost V 9 bases and J 4 bases; bases outside gene matches: 16. The CDR3 DNA reads TGTGCCAGTGAATTCTCTATAGCGGGAGAAGCTTACAATGAGCAGTTCTTC. Translation gives CASEFSIAGEAYNEQFF.

This clonotype occurred a few times. V is TRBV6-4 and J is TRBJ2-3; D perhaps matches TRBD2 (5 bases). V lost 3 bases and J 3 bases, leaving 16 bases between the germline ends. Per germline, CDR1 MRHNA and CDR2 SNTAGT. This CDR3 is built from 16 residues. The CDR3 DNA sequence: TGTGCCAGCAGTGATCGAGGGAGCGACGGGACAGATACGCAGTATTTT. Protein sequence: CASSDRGSDGTDTQYF.

This clonotype was recorded a few times. J is TRBJ1-1 and V is TRBV10-3; perhaps TRBD1 as D (6 bases). The CDR3 has 15 residues. Germline V gives CDR1 ENHRY, CDR2 SYGVKD. V was trimmed by 0 bases and J by 7 bases, leaving 15 bases between them. The DNA of the CDR3 is TGTGCCATCAGTGAGTCGAATACAGGGAGAGGTGAAGCTTTCTTT. It yields the protein CAISESNTGRGEAFF.

This clonotype was counted between two and nine times. This chain uses TRBV4-2 with TRBJ2-1, with 10 nucleotides matching TRBD2. The CDR3 has 17 amino acids. V shed 0 bases, J shed 5 bases, and the junction held 7 bases outside the gene matches. Per germline, CDR1 LGHNA and CDR2 YNFKEQ. CDR3 coding DNA: TGTGCCAGCAGCCAAGAGGTCGGACTAGCGGCCAACAATGAGCAGTTCTTC. Translation gives CASSQEVGLAANNEQFF.